This T cell receptor beta chain was profiled in a study of response to subunit inactivated influenza vaccine. This clonotype showed up just a few times. MiXCR was run by TCRdb on the RT-PCR reads, yielding one entry per CDR3 protein. The repertoire includes about 500,000 distinct CDR3 sequences, approximately 17% of them detected once, and less than 4% sits in the top ten. CDR1 and CDR2 (germline): SEHNR, FQNEAQ (reference sequence). V lost 1 base, J lost 5 bases, and 15 bases lay in between. CDR3 length equals 15 residues. The material sequenced was CD4+ T cells sorted from PBMCs, taken roughly 24 months after vaccination. This clonotype originated in a man between 50 and 75 years old who received an inactivated influenza vaccine. The chain employs TRBV7-9 and TRBJ2-7; TRBD1 or TRBD2 may be the D gene (6 bases each). The CDR3: CASSLVTGAKNEQYF. The CDR3 nucleotides are TGTGCCAGCAGCTTAGTTACGGGGGCTAAGAACGAGCAGTACTTC.